This entry features one TCR beta chain sequence. Germline V gene lookup returns CDR1 SGHTA and CDR2 FQGNSA. V dropped 6 bases and J dropped 4; count of bases not matched to a gene: 9. The CDR3 consists of 15 residues. The data derive from a study of OX40 agonist ivuxolimab in advanced cancers. TCRdb's table, derived via immunoSEQ multiplex PCR, lists solely in-frame clones and lacks some. The sample contains about 80,000 clones, roughly 88% of which appear only once. The rearrangement joins TRBV7-2 to TRBJ2-1; TRBD1 matches 7 bases. The sequence was collected from an adult with an advanced solid tumor such as melanoma, head and neck, liver or kidney cancer. This material consisted of CD4+ or CD8+ T cells sorted from blood, taken in a trial of the OX40 agonist ivuxolimab. The CDR3 DNA follows: TGTGCCAGCAGACCGCCGGGACAGAAATACAATGAGCAGTTCTTC. Amino acids: CASRPPGQKYNEQFF.